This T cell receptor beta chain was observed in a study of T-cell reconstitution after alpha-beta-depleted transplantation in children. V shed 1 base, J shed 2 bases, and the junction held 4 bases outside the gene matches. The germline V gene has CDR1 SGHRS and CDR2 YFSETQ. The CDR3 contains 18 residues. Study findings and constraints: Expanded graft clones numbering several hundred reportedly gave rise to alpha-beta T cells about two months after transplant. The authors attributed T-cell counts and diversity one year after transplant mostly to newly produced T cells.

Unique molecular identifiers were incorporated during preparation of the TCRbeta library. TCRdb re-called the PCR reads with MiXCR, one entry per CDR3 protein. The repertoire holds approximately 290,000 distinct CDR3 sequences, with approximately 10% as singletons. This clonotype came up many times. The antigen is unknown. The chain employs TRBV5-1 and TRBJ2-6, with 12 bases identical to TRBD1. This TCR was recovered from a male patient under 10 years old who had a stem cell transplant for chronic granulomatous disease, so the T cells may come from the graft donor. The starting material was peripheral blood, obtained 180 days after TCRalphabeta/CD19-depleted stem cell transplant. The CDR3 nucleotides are TGCGCCAGCAGCTTGCCGGGACAGGGGGCGCCTGGGGCCAACGTCCTGACTTTC. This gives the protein CASSLPGQGAPGANVLTF.